This T cell receptor (beta chain) is drawn from a study of blood T cell repertoires in COVID-19. Some clones are missing from TCRdb's copy, which holds only in-frame ones; the method was immunoSEQ multiplex PCR. Among some 150,000 clones listed, just over 85% were seen once. The source of this sequence is a man aged 45 to 65 who had recovered from COVID-19. The sequencing input was PBMCs or T cells enriched from blood (not recorded which).

CDR3 region: CASSLVLGQGVTEAFF. The CDR3 DNA follows: TGTGCCAGCAGCTTAGTTTTGGGACAGGGTGTCACTGAAGCTTTCTTT. The genes are TRBV7-9 and TRBJ1-1; 9 bases are shared with TRBD1. CDR1 and CDR2 (germline): SEHNR, FQNEAQ (reference sequence). This CDR3 is 16 amino acids long. J was trimmed by 4 bases and V by 1 base; bases with no gene match: 7. Full variable domain (missing parts from reference TRBV7-9 and TRBJ1-1): DTGVSQNPRHKITKRGQNVTFRCDPISEHNRLYWYRQTLGQGPEFLTYFQNEAQLEKSRLLSDRFSAERPKGSFSTLEIQRTEQGDSAMYLCASSLVLGQGVTEAFFGQGTRLTVV.